The clone carrying this T cell receptor beta chain was picked up many times. The germline CDR1 and CDR2 sequences are SGHKS and YYEKEE (reference sequence). V was trimmed by 4 bases and J by 4 bases, leaving 17 bases between them. The CDR3 is 15 amino acids. This record comes from a study of T-cell reconstitution after alpha-beta-depleted transplantation in children. A TCRbeta library incorporating unique molecular identifiers was prepared. One entry per CDR3 protein results from TCRdb running MiXCR on the PCR reads. The sample lists some 200,000 distinct CDR3 sequences; 9.7% were seen once. This chain connects TRBV5-5 to TRBJ1-2, with D unresolved. The receptor was derived from a human donor who donated a stem cell graft to a child with SCID. The sample in question was PBMCs from the stem cell graft donor, obtained from the stem cell graft. CDR3 protein: CASSLRLTPTYGYTF. The CDR3, as DNA: TGTGCCAGCAGCCTCCGACTCACCCCTACCTATGGCTACACCTTC. The full variable domain, completed using reference TRBV5-5 and TRBJ1-2, is DAGVTQSPTHLIKTRGQQVTLRCSPISGHKSVSWYQQVLGQGPQFIFQYYEKEERGRGNFPDRFSARQFPNYSSELNVNALLLGDSALYLCASSLRLTPTYGYTFGSGTRLTVV.